Shown below are 18 T cell receptor beta chains from a single sample sequenced in a study of vaccination and CD4 T cells after COVID-19. The assay that was used to sequence DNA from cultured CD4+ T cells was the Oncomine TCR Beta short-read assay. One entry per CDR3 protein, called by TCRdb with MiXCR from the PCR reads. The sample shows over 9,500 distinct CDR3 sequences, 69% of them seen only once. These receptors have no identified antigens. Noted treatment: approximately nine-day PBMC culture with coronavirus spike peptide pools or control peptides (ViraFEST assay). Sequencing was performed on CD4+ T cells from blood, cultured in vitro. Receptors were obtained from a human donor who had recovered from COVID-19.

The rearrangement links TRBV7-9 to TRBJ1-1, with D possibly being TRBD1 (6 bases). The CDR3 consists of 17 residues. Germline assignment: CDR1 SEHNR and CDR2 FQNEAQ (reference sequence). Trimming stripped 4 bases from V and 4 bases from J, with 22 bases between. CDR3 in amino acids: CASSSGGTGPAGTEAFF. In DNA, the CDR3 is TGTGCCAGCAGCTCGGGGGGTACAGGGCCCGCGGGCACTGAAGCTTTCTTT.

The V call is TRBV2, the J call TRBJ1-1; maybe TRBD1 (5 bases). V was trimmed by 2 bases and J by 4 bases, leaving 11 bases between them. The CDR3 extends over 14 amino acids. The V gene's germline CDR1 is SNHLY and CDR2 FYNNEI. The CDR3 sequence is CASSEFFRATEAFF. The CDR3 region has the DNA TGTGCCAGCAGTGAATTTTTCAGGGCCACTGAAGCTTTCTTT.

This chain joins TRBV6-1 and TRBJ1-4; tentative D call: TRBD1 (5 bases). From germline, CDR1 is MNHNS and CDR2 SASEGT. This CDR3 contains 17 residues. Trimming cost V 6 bases and J 2 bases, with 19 bases left between them. CDR3 bases: TGTGCCAGCAGCGAATGGGTCCAGGGTAACACTAATGAAAAACTGTTTTTT. Residues: CASSEWVQGNTNEKLFF.

This rearrangement joins TRBV5-1 to TRBJ1-1; D perhaps matches TRBD1 (5 bases). This CDR3 region has 14 residues. Trimming removed 0 bases at V and 3 bases at J, with 9 bases between. Per germline, CDR1 SGHRS and CDR2 YFSETQ. Here the CDR3 DNA reads TGCGCCAGCAGCTTGGATTTCAGGGACACTGAAGCTTTCTTT. It encodes CASSLDFRDTEAFF.

The rearrangement links TRBV6-2 or TRBV6-3 to TRBJ1-1, with no clear D. The V and J ends lost 4 bases and 0 bases respectively, with 12 bases between them. The CDR3 is made up of 15 amino acids. From germline, CDR1 is MNHEY and CDR2 SVGEGT. The CDR3 sequence: CASSSSRTVNTEAFF. The CDR3 DNA sequence: TGTGCCAGCAGTTCAAGCCGGACGGTGAACACTGAAGCTTTCTTT.

The chain uses TRBV2 and TRBJ1-5, with a tentative D call TRBD1 (6 bases). Germline CDR1 is SNHLY and CDR2 is FYNNEI. Between the trimmed V and J ends, which lost 4 bases and 0 bases, there was a span of 10 bases. The CDR3 is made up of 15 amino acids. The CDR3 protein is CASSGGGYSNQPQHF. CDR3 nucleotides: TGTGCCAGCAGTGGTGGGGGCTATAGCAATCAGCCCCAGCATTTT.

CDR3 amino acids: CASSLTWGAAYGYTF. The DNA for the CDR3 is TGTGCCAGCAGCTTAACGTGGGGGGCGGCCTATGGCTACACCTTC. The gene calls are TRBV7-2 and TRBJ1-2; possible D gene TRBD1, 6 bases. Between the trimmed V and J ends, which lost 2 bases and 4 bases, there was a span of 14 bases. The CDR3 has 15 residues. Germline V CDR1 and CDR2: SGHTA, FQGNSA.

This clonotype appeared a single time. No DNA is shown, since the ends of the CDR3 on it are uncertain; the CDR3 is the one TCRdb lists. V gene TRBV7-5 combines with J gene TRBJ2-3; the table's D call of TRBD1 was not tested on the DNA. TRBV7-5 is termed a pseudogene. Termini included, the CDR3 measures 17 amino acids. The CDR3 region is CISVPEALLSRGDTQYF.

This rearrangement joins TRBV18 to TRBJ1-1, with 8 bases aligning to TRBD1. Germline CDR1 KGHSH, CDR2 LQKENI. With 2 bases clipped from V and 0 bases from J, the junction kept 5 bases outside the gene matches. The CDR3 has 16 amino acids. The CDR3 bases are TGTGCCAGCTCACCAGGGACAGGACTCATGAACACTGAAGCTTTCTTT. Amino acid sequence: CASSPGTGLMNTEAFF.

V usage is TRBV11-2 and J usage is TRBJ2-3; TRBD2 agrees at 9 bases. This CDR3 comprises 15 residues. With V trimmed by 6 bases and J by 2 bases, 6 bases remained unmatched. Germline assignment: CDR1 SGHAT and CDR2 FQNNGV. CDR3 residues: CASSSSGINTDTQYF. CDR3 nucleotides: TGTGCCAGCAGTTCTAGCGGGATTAACACAGATACGCAGTATTTT.

The chain joins TRBV27 to TRBJ1-2, with D tentatively TRBD1 (5 bases). This CDR3 has 13 amino acids. V lost 3 bases and J 7 bases, leaving 12 bases between the germline ends. Per germline, CDR1 MNHEY and CDR2 SMNVEV (reference sequence). CDR3 loop: CASSFRRGSGYTF. The CDR3 region has the DNA TGTGCCAGCAGTTTTAGGAGGGGCAGTGGCTACACCTTC.

This chain uses TRBV6-1 with TRBJ1-4; D is uncertain. Trimming removed 6 bases at V and 0 bases at J, with 2 bases between. The CDR3 consists of 12 residues. CDR1 MNHNS and CDR2 SASEGT come from the germline V gene. For the CDR3, the DNA is TGTGCCAGCAGCACAACTAATGAAAAACTGTTTTTT. It codes for CASSTTNEKLFF.

The V and J genes are TRBV6-2 or TRBV6-3 and TRBJ2-1; 10 nucleotides line up with TRBD2. CDR3 length: 14 residues. Germline trimming cut 6 bases from V and 10 bases from J; bases unmatched to any gene: 9. Germline lookup yields CDR1 MNHEY and CDR2 SVGEGT. The CDR3 bases are TGTGCCAGCAGGAAAACCAGCGGGAGGGAGGAGCAGTTCTTC. This codes for CASRKTSGREEQFF.

The rearrangement joins TRBV27 to TRBJ2-2, with D perhaps TRBD2 (6 bases). Germline V gene sequence: CDR1 MNHEY, CDR2 SMNVEV (reference sequence). V gave up 5 bases and J gave up 7 bases, with 17 bases separating them. The CDR3 covers 15 residues. In nucleotides, the CDR3 is TGTGCCAGCAGTCCACGGCGGGTGGAGGGCGGGGAGCTGTTTTTT. Protein sequence: CASSPRRVEGGELFF.

The rearrangement uses TRBV7-3 and TRBJ2-5, with D tentatively TRBD2 (6 bases). This CDR3 spans 16 amino acids. V lost 2 bases and J lost 4, with 17 bases in between. In germline, CDR1 is SGHTA, CDR2 FQGTGA. As DNA, the CDR3 is TGTGCCAGCAGCTTAGGAGCGGGTCCCGCCATAGAGACCCAGTACTTC. Protein: CASSLGAGPAIETQYF.

This clonotype is labeled medium-sized. The chain employs TRBV11-3 and TRBJ2-7; tentatively, D is TRBD2 (5 bases). The CDR3 consists of 16 residues. The germline CDR1 and CDR2 sequences are SGHNT and YENEEA. V lost 5 bases to trimming and J lost 5 bases, with 22 bases between them. CDR3 nucleotide sequence: TGTGCCAGCAGCGTCGGCGCCAGTCTATTGGGAGACGAGCAGTACTTC. This codes for CASSVGASLLGDEQYF.

This chain joins TRBV20-1 and TRBJ2-7; 7 bases align to TRBD2. With V trimmed by 0 bases and J by 0 bases, 5 bases remained unmatched. From germline, CDR1 is DFQATT and CDR2 SNEGSKA (reference sequence). The CDR3 contains 15 residues. CDR3 region: CSARDGGGGSYEQYF. The CDR3 DNA reads TGCAGTGCTAGAGATGGTGGCGGGGGCTCCTACGAGCAGTACTTC.

The V and J genes are TRBV6-1 and TRBJ2-6; D remains unclear. The germline gives CDR1 MNHNS, CDR2 SASEGT. The CDR3 has 14 amino acids. V was trimmed by 7 bases and J by 2 bases, leaving 9 bases between them. The CDR3 region has the DNA TGTGCCAGCACCCATCGGACTGGGGCCAACGTCCTGACTTTC. Its protein is CASTHRTGANVLTF.